This T cell receptor beta chain was recovered during a study of CD8+ T cells in alopecia areata. About the study: Treatment of the treated patients consisted of oral tofacitinib, 5 to 10 mg twice daily.

Germline CDR1 reads SGHRS; CDR2 reads YFSETQ. V lost 3 bases, J lost 1 base, and 7 bases lay in between. The CDR3 is made up of 13 amino acids. General study results and limits: It was less clear whether patients shared TCRs than it was in mice, possibly because of HLA. Tofacitinib delivered significant drops in scalp clonality and in expanded CD8+ clones among the top 100. Researchers report lesional scalp, most notably alopecia totalis/universalis, outstripped normal scalp in clonality.

Notes on this clone: Its antigen is as yet unknown.

Treatment given: oral pan-JAK inhibitor, 5-10 mg twice daily. The sequencing template was cDNA reverse transcribed from extracted RNA. Here immunoSEQ multiplex PCR was the method, and the copy in TCRdb shows in-frame clones only, minus some. The table records approximately 220,000 clones, more than 30% of them present only once. This clonotype originated in a human donor with alopecia areata. The J gene is TRBJ1-1, the V gene TRBV5-1; D remains unclear. The sequencing used CD4+ T cells sorted from blood, collected around week 31, from a patient treated with tofacitinib. CDR3 region: CASSSQANTEAFF. In DNA form, the CDR3 reads TGCGCCAGCAGCTCTCAAGCGAACACTGAAGCTTTCTTT.